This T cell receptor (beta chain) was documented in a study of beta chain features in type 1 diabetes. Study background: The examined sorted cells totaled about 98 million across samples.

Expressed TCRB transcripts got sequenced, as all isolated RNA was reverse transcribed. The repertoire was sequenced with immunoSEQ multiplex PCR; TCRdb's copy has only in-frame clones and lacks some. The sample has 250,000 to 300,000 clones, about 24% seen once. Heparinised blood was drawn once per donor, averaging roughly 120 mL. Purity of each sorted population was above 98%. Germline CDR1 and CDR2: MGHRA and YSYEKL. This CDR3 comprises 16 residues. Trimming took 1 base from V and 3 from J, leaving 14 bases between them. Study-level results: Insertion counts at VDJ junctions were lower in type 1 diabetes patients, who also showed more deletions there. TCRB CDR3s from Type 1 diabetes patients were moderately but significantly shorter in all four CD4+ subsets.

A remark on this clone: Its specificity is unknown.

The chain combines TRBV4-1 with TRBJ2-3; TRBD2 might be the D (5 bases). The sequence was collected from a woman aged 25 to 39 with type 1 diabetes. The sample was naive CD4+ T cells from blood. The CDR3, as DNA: TGCGCCAGCAGCCAAGCGGCGGGTGGCGTGACAGATACGCAGTATTTT. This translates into CASSQAAGGVTDTQYF.